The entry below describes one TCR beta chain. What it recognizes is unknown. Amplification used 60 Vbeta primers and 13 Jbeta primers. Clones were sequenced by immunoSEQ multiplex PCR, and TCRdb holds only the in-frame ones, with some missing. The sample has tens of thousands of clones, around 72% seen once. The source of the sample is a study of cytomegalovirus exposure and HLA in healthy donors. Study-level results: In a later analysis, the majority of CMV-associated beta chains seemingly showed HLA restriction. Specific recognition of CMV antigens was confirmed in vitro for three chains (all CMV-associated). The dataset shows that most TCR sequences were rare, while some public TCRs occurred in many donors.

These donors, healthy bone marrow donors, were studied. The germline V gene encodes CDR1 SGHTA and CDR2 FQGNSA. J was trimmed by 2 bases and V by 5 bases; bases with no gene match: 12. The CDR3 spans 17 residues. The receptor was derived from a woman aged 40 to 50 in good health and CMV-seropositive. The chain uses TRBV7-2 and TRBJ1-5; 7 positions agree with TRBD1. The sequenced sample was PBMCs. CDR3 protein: CASSEKATGQGNQPQHF. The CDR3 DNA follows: TGTGCCAGCAGCGAGAAGGCGACAGGGCAGGGCAATCAGCCCCAGCATTTT.